Sequencing of this TCR beta chain was carried out in a study of blood T cells in healthy people across ages. Study-level findings and limits: Lack of knowledge of donor CMV status possibly confounded expanded clonotype changes.

Drawn from each donor were ten milliliters of peripheral blood. Per sample, no less than 5 micrograms of total RNA were extracted. With regard to this clonotype: Its matching antigen is unknown.

A sample-barcoded 5' primer and a J-beta primer mix were used in a second PCR of about 7 to 12 cycles. TCRdb recomputed calls from the 5' RACE reads with MiXCR, one row per CDR3 protein. In the table there are about 900,000 distinct CDR3 sequences, around 62% of which are singletons. V lost 8 bases and J lost 0, with 10 bases in between. Germline V gene data show CDR1 as SGHTA and CDR2 as FQGNSA. This CDR3 spans 13 amino acids. The TCR originated in a man aged 25-45 years in good health. Specimen: blood. The V gene is TRBV7-2, the J gene TRBJ1-2, with D perhaps matching TRBD1 (5 bases). CDR3 sequence reads: CASLTDTNYGYTF. The DNA for the CDR3 is TGTGCCAGCTTGACAGACACTAACTATGGCTACACCTTC.